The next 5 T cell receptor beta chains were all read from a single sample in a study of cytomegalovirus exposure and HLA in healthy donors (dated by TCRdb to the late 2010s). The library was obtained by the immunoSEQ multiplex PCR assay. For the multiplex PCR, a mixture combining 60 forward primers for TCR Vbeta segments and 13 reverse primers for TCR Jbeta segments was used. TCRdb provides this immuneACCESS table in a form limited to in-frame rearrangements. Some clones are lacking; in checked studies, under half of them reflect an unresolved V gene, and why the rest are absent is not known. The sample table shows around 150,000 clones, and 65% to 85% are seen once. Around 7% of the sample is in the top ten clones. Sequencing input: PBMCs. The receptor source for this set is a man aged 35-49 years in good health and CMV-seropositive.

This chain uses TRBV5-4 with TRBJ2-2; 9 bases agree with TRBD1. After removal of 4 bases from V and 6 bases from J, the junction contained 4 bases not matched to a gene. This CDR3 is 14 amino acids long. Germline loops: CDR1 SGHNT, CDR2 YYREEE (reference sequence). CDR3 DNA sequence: TGTGCCAGCAGCGTGGGACAGGGATCCGGGGAGCTGTTTTTT. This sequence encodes CASSVGQGSGELFF.

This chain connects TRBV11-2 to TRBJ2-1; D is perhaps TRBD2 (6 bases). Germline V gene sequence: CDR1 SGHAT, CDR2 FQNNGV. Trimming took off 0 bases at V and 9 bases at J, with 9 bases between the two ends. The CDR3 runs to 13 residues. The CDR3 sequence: CASSLDLGGEQFF. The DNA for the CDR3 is TGTGCCAGCAGCTTAGATCTGGGGGGTGAGCAGTTCTTC.

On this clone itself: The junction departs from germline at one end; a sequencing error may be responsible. CDR3 DNA: TGTGCTAGCAGCCCGGGTCCGACGGATACGCAGTATTTT. It is translated as CASSPGPTDTQYF. The chain is built from TRBV7-7 and TRBJ2-3; no definite D call. The CDR3 has 13 amino acids. From germline, CDR1 is SSHAT and CDR2 FNYEAQ (reference sequence).

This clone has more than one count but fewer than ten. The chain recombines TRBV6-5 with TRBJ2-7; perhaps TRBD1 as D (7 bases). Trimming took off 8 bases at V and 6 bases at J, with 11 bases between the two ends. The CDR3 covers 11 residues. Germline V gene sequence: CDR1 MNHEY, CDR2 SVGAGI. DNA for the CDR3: TGTGCCAGCGGGCAGGGGGGCGAGCAGTACTTC. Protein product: CASGQGGEQYF.

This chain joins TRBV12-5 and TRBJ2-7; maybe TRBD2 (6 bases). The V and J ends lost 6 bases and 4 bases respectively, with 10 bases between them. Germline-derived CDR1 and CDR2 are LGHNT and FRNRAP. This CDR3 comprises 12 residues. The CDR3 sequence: CASGTGGYEQYF. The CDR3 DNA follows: TGTGCTAGTGGAACTGGGGGGTACGAGCAGTACTTC.